This entry lists 30 T cell receptor beta chains sequenced from one sample in a study of shared clonotypes between healthy human individuals. Assay: immunoSEQ multiplex PCR; the TCRdb copy retains only in-frame clones and omits some. The table shows around 200,000 clones, with 66% occurring only once. What was sequenced was memory CD4+ T cells sorted from blood. Subset denoted: CD45RA-negative fraction. The source is a man younger than 40 in good health.

A word on this clone: This sample also contains other DNA sequences that code for the same CDR3. The chain has TRBV12-5 and TRBJ2-1; 7 bases fit TRBD2. The CDR3 covers 14 residues. CDR1 and CDR2 from the germline V gene are LGHNT and FRNRAP. Losses at the gene ends were 7 bases for V and 2 bases for J; bases not matched to a gene: 5. This CDR3 reads CASVSGYAYNEQFF. In DNA, the CDR3 is TGTGCTAGTGTTAGCGGGTATGCCTACAATGAGCAGTTCTTC. Based on the CDR3 plus reference TRBV12-5 and TRBJ2-1, the full variable domain is DARVTQTPRHKVTEMGQEVTMRCQPILGHNTVFWYRQTMMQGLELLAYFRNRAPLDDSGMPKDRFSAEMPDATLATLKIQPSEPRDSAVYFCASVSGYAYNEQFFGPGTRLTVL.

To note about this clone: The germline gene is not matched at one end of the junction; a read error may be the cause. The chain recombines TRBV7-7 with TRBJ2-2; a weak D match, TRBD1 (5 bases). The CDR3 has 15 amino acids. From germline, CDR1 is SSHAT and CDR2 FNYEAQ (reference sequence). CDR3 nucleotides: TGTGCTAGCAGCTTATCCACCACAGGAGAGGGGGAGCTGTTTTTT. This sequence encodes CASSLSTTGEGELFF.

The chain recombines TRBV5-6 with TRBJ2-7; TRBD1 agrees at 11 bases. The ends lost 4 bases at V and 3 bases at J; junction bases unmatched: 3. CDR1 is SGHDT and CDR2 is YYEEEE in the germline V gene. The CDR3 has 14 amino acids. The CDR3 nucleotides are TGTGCCAGCAGCGTGGGACAGGGGGACTACGAGCAGTACTTC. Translated: CASSVGQGDYEQYF.

The genes are TRBV18 and TRBJ2-1; TRBD2 aligns across 7 bases. The CDR3 is 17 residues long. Germline-derived CDR1 and CDR2 are KGHSH and LQKENI. V gave up 2 bases and J gave up 7 bases; unmatched junction bases: 14. The CDR3 sequence: CASSPTTDGAGWNEQFF. The CDR3 DNA is TGTGCCAGCTCACCAACCACCGACGGAGCGGGATGGAATGAGCAGTTCTTC.

This CDR3 is CASSQASRAGNTIYF. The DNA of the CDR3 is TGCGCCAGCAGCCAAGCGTCCAGGGCTGGAAACACCATATATTTT. The chain joins TRBV4-1 to TRBJ1-3; tentatively, D is TRBD1 (5 bases). The CDR3 covers 15 residues. V was cut by 1 base and J by 2 bases, with 9 bases left in between. The germline gives CDR1 MGHRA, CDR2 YSYEKL.

With regard to this clone: This may come from a read error, since a much larger clone is one base off. Other DNA variants within this sample encode the same CDR3. V usage is TRBV18 and J usage is TRBJ2-3; no firm D call. Between the trimmed V and J ends, which lost 3 bases and 5 bases, there was a span of 12 bases. The germline CDR1 and CDR2 sequences are KGHSH and LQKENI. The CDR3 is 14 amino acids. CDR3 DNA: TGTGCCAGCTCACCGCCGTCCACTGGAGATACGCAGTATTTT. It specifies CASSPPSTGDTQYF.

Only a few counts were recorded for this clone. This rearrangement joins TRBV11-2 to TRBJ1-4, with D maybe TRBD1 (6 bases). The V end lost 4 bases, the J end lost 8 bases, and 17 bases lay between the germline ends. This CDR3 region has 15 residues. Per germline, CDR1 SGHAT and CDR2 FQNNGV. The CDR3, as DNA: TGTGCCAGCAGCTCCACAGGGAAGGTGGGGGAAAAACTGTTTTTT. Residues: CASSSTGKVGEKLFF. Variable domain in full (rest from reference TRBV11-2 and TRBJ1-4): EAGVAQSPRYKIIEKRQSVAFWCNPISGHATLYWYQQILGQGPKLLIQFQNNGVVDDSQLPKDRFSAERLKGVDSTLKIQPAKLEDSAVYLCASSSTGKVGEKLFFGSGTQLSVL.

This clone came up once. A read error may account for a junction end that differs from germline. The chain uses TRBV7-2 and TRBJ2-7; 7 nucleotides line up with TRBD2. Germline V gene lookup returns CDR1 SGHTA and CDR2 FQGNSA. The CDR3 covers 11 residues. CDR3 sequence: CASSSFSGLHF. The CDR3 nucleotides read TGTGCCAGCAGCTCCTTTAGCGGGCTCCACTTC.

The CDR3 loop reads CASSGGQRTGELFF. CDR3 DNA sequence: TGTGCCAGCAGTGGTGGCCAACGAACCGGGGAGCTGTTTTTT. The chain carries TRBV2 and TRBJ2-2; D uncertain. Germline CDR1 is SNHLY and CDR2 is FYNNEI. Trimming stripped 4 bases from V and 5 bases from J, with 11 bases between. The CDR3 is made up of 14 amino acids.

The chain is built from TRBV27 and TRBJ2-7; D could derive from TRBD1 or TRBD2 (5 bases each). CDR1 and CDR2 from the germline V gene are MNHEY and SMNVEV (reference sequence). This CDR3 spans 14 amino acids. V was cut by 3 bases and J by 2 bases, with 11 bases left in between. CDR3 amino acids: CASSLGPRPYEQYF. The CDR3 bases are TGTGCCAGCAGTTTGGGACCTCGCCCCTACGAGCAGTACTTC.

The chain uses TRBV18 and TRBJ2-7, with D possibly TRBD1 on 5 matching bases. The CDR3 loop spans 14 amino acids. Trimming stripped 3 bases from V and 7 bases from J, with 16 bases between. Per the germline V gene, CDR1 is KGHSH and CDR2 is LQKENI. The CDR3 region has the DNA TGTGCCAGCTCACCCCCCCCCGCAGGGCAAGAGCAGTACTTC. It encodes CASSPPPAGQEQYF.

The chain carries TRBV12-5 and TRBJ2-1; D not certain. The V end lost 0 bases, the J end lost 4 bases, and 4 bases lay between the germline ends. The CDR3 covers 13 residues. The germline V gene has CDR1 LGHNT and CDR2 FRNRAP. Here the CDR3 DNA reads TGTGCTAGTGGTTTGGTAGATTACAATGAGCAGTTCTTC. It is translated as CASGLVDYNEQFF.

This chain links TRBV4-1 with TRBJ1-4; possible D gene TRBD1, 6 bases. The CDR3 consists of 17 residues. The V gene's germline CDR1 is MGHRA and CDR2 YSYEKL. With 0 bases removed from V and 0 bases from J, the gap between germline ends came to 11 bases. In DNA, the CDR3 is TGCGCCAGCAGCCAAGATAGACAGGCGTCAACTAATGAAAAACTGTTTTTT. Protein product: CASSQDRQASTNEKLFF.

This chain connects TRBV28 to TRBJ1-5, with 10 positions matching TRBD1. Germline CDR1 and CDR2: MDHEN and SYDVKM. With 5 bases clipped from V and 4 bases from J, the junction kept 11 bases outside the gene matches. The CDR3 is 17 residues long. CDR3: CASSTRRQGAKNQPQHF. Written as DNA, the CDR3 is TGTGCCAGCAGTACGCGACGACAGGGGGCTAAGAATCAGCCCCAGCATTTT.

The chain uses TRBV18 and TRBJ2-3, with TRBD2 matching 7 bases. Trimming removed 3 bases from V and 0 bases from J; junction bases left unmatched: 3. Per the germline V gene, CDR1 is KGHSH and CDR2 is LQKENI. The CDR3 loop spans 15 amino acids. The CDR3 coding sequence is TGTGCCAGCTCACCTCTAGCGGTTAGCACAGATACGCAGTATTTT. This encodes CASSPLAVSTDTQYF.

The chain carries TRBV6-1 and TRBJ2-5; D remains ambiguous. The germline V and J ends were trimmed by 8 bases and 7 bases, with 20 bases remaining between them. Germline CDR1 MNHNS, CDR2 SASEGT. This CDR3 comprises 14 residues. The CDR3 reads CASGEGIRRSTQYF. CDR3 coding DNA: TGTGCCAGCGGGGAAGGGATCCGGCGGTCGACCCAGTACTTC.

The CDR3 sequence: CASQTRSGGGYTF. CDR3 in DNA: TGTGCCAGTCAAACCCGCTCCGGGGGTGGCTACACCTTC. This sequence joins TRBV18 and TRBJ1-2, with D possibly matching TRBD1 (5 bases). CDR3 length equals 13 residues. The germline V gene encodes CDR1 KGHSH and CDR2 LQKENI. Trimming removed 9 bases from V and 7 bases from J, with 18 bases in between.

This clone was counted a few times. The genes are TRBV27 and TRBJ2-4; D perhaps matches TRBD1 (5 bases). The CDR3 totals 16 residues. V was cut by 5 bases and J by 0 bases, with 14 bases left in between. Germline V gene lookup returns CDR1 MNHEY and CDR2 SMNVEV (reference sequence). The CDR3 sequence is CASSKSQALAKNIQYF. DNA of the CDR3: TGTGCCAGCAGTAAATCACAGGCGCTAGCCAAAAACATTCAGTACTTC.

This clone is a singleton in its sample. The rearrangement links TRBV6-5 to TRBJ2-3, with a tentative D call TRBD1 (5 bases). The CDR3 has 15 residues. Germline lookup yields CDR1 MNHEY and CDR2 SVGAGI. Trimming stripped 5 bases from V and 8 bases from J, with 20 bases between. In DNA, the CDR3 is TGTGCCAGCAGTCCTTCTGGAGCCTCAGGGCGTACGCAGTATTTT. The encoded protein is CASSPSGASGRTQYF.

The chain combines TRBV5-1 with TRBJ1-5; D not resolved. The V gene lost 1 base and the J gene lost 2 bases, with 4 bases spanning the gap. The CDR3 is 13 residues long. In germline, CDR1 is SGHRS, CDR2 YFSETQ. DNA for the CDR3: TGCGCCAGCAGCTTGCTGGGCAATCAGCCCCAGCATTTT. Encoded protein: CASSLLGNQPQHF.

This clone was found many times. The chain links TRBV28 to TRBJ1-1; 10 positions agree with TRBD1. From germline, CDR1 is MDHEN and CDR2 SYDVKM. The CDR3 runs 14 residues. Germline trimming cut 8 bases from V and 0 bases from J; bases unmatched to any gene: 3. The CDR3 reads CASGTGALNTEAFF. CDR3 coding DNA: TGTGCCAGCGGGACAGGGGCTCTGAACACTGAAGCTTTCTTT.

The CDR3 DNA sequence: TGCAGCGTTGATATGACAGGGGACTCTGAAGCTTTCTTT. It codes for CSVDMTGDSEAFF. J is TRBJ1-1 and V is TRBV29-1; 8 nucleotides align to TRBD1. There are 13 residues in the CDR3. Germline V gives CDR1 SQVTM, CDR2 ANQGSEA. V lost 3 bases and J lost 6; bases outside the gene matches: 6.

The rearrangement uses TRBV5-1 and TRBJ1-4; D perhaps matches TRBD1 (6 bases). The CDR3 is 16 residues long. Looked up from germline, CDR1 is SGHRS and CDR2 is YFSETQ. Trimming took 4 bases from V and 4 from J, leaving 17 bases between them. This CDR3 reads CASSLQGTEVNEKLFF. As DNA, the CDR3 is TGCGCCAGCAGCCTGCAGGGGACGGAGGTTAATGAAAAACTGTTTTTT.

The rearrangement links TRBV7-7 to TRBJ2-7; D might be TRBD2 (6 bases). Germline assignment: CDR1 SSHAT and CDR2 FNYEAQ (reference sequence). V lost 5 bases and J lost 3, with 11 bases in between. The CDR3 sequence is 13 residues long. The CDR3 bases are TGTGCCAGCAGCCCGGGGCGGGGCTACGAGCAGTACTTC. Its protein product is CASSPGRGYEQYF.

This clone was counted many times. The V call is TRBV29-1, the J call TRBJ2-1; 10 bases line up with TRBD1. The junction had 6 bases not matched to a gene; V was cut back by 5 bases and J by 5 bases. Germline V gives CDR1 SQVTM, CDR2 ANQGSEA. The CDR3 contains 14 residues. The CDR3 loop reads CSVRDRGWDNEQFF. CDR3 sequence (DNA): TGCAGCGTTCGGGACAGGGGATGGGACAATGAGCAGTTCTTC.

This clone was detected a few times. This chain uses TRBV6-5 with TRBJ1-5; maybe TRBD1 (6 bases). V was shortened by 6 bases and J by 9 bases, with 18 bases between the two germline ends. CDR3 size: 14 residues. Germline assignment: CDR1 MNHEY and CDR2 SVGAGI. The CDR3 loop reads CASRSDSGEAPQHF. Written as DNA, the CDR3 is TGTGCCAGCAGATCGGACAGTGGGGAGGCGCCCCAGCATTTT.

The V and J genes are TRBV14 and TRBJ1-1; tentatively, D is TRBD1 (5 bases). V was clipped by 5 bases and J by 11 bases, with 12 bases between them. CDR1 is SGHDN and CDR2 is FVKESK in the germline V gene. The CDR3 spans 11 residues. The CDR3 DNA reads as TGTGCCAGCAGCGCGACAGTAGAGGCTTTCTTT. It is translated as CASSATVEAFF.

The V call is TRBV7-2, the J call TRBJ2-5; TRBD2 aligns across 7 bases. Unmatched junction bases numbered 5, after V lost 2 bases and J lost 2 bases. This CDR3 has 15 amino acids. Germline lookup yields CDR1 SGHTA and CDR2 FQGNSA. This CDR3 reads CASSLTSEPQETQYF. Here the CDR3 DNA reads TGTGCCAGCAGCTTAACTAGCGAGCCACAAGAGACCCAGTACTTC.

J is TRBJ1-4 and V is TRBV18, with no clear D. Trimming stripped 6 bases from V and 3 bases from J, with 14 bases between. The length of the CDR3 is 15 residues. Per the germline V gene, CDR1 is KGHSH and CDR2 is LQKENI. CDR3 bases: TGTGCCAGCTCGCAAACGGATACGGCTAATGAAAAACTGTTTTTT. This sequence encodes CASSQTDTANEKLFF. Together with reference TRBV18 and TRBJ1-4, the CDR3 gives the full variable domain: NAGVMQNPRHLVRRRGQEARLRCSPMKGHSHVYWYRQLPEEGLKFMVYLQKENIIDESGMPKERFSAEFPKEGPSILRIQQVVRGDSAAYFCASSQTDTANEKLFFGSGTQLSVL.

The chain employs TRBV11-2 and TRBJ1-1; the match to TRBD1 covers 8 bases. This CDR3 comprises 14 residues. The trim removed 3 bases at V and 4 bases at J, leaving 4 bases unmatched. Per germline, CDR1 SGHAT and CDR2 FQNNGV. The CDR3 DNA follows: TGTGCCAGCAGCTTCTCGACAGGGGTCACTGAAGCTTTCTTT. Its translation is CASSFSTGVTEAFF.